The rows below give T cell receptor beta chains drawn from one sample of a study of blood T cell repertoires in COVID-19. Sequencing was performed with immunoSEQ multiplex PCR; in TCRdb, only in-frame clones are kept and a portion is missing. The sample shows 400,000 to 550,000 clones, around 89% of them seen only once. The sample comprised peripheral blood. Every receptor here comes from a woman in her twenties or thirties with acute or convalescent COVID-19. Both conserved end residues are part of each CDR3. Fields, in order: D gene, V gene, J gene, clone size, CDR3 protein, CDR3 DNA. D genes are given only for firm matches. Expanded clones get a size class; other rows say once, few or many, or leave the size out.

.	TRBV10-2	TRBJ1-2	.	CASSENGFYGYTF	TGCGCCAGCAGTGAGAACGGGTTCTATGGCTACACCTTC
TRBD1	TRBV24-1	TRBJ1-1	.	CATSDHPGQHTEAFF	TGTGCCACCAGTGATCATCCGGGACAGCACACTGAAGCTTTCTTT
TRBD2	TRBV3-1/TRBV3-2	TRBJ2-2	.	CASSRRLAGGTGELFF	TGTGCCAGCAGCCGCCGACTAGCGGGGGGAACCGGGGAGCTGTTTTTT
.	TRBV5-4	TRBJ2-3	.	CASSSRGATDTQYF	TGTGCCAGCAGCTCCCGGGGGGCCACAGATACGCAGTATTTT
.	TRBV5-8	TRBJ2-5	once	CASSRLAQETQYF	TGTGCCAGCAGCCGACTCGCGCAAGAGACCCAGTACTTC
.	TRBV7-9	TRBJ2-1	.	CASSLESRRGSSYNEQFF	TGTGCCAGCAGCTTAGAATCTCGGAGGGGCAGCTCCTACAATGAGCAGTTCTTC
.	TRBV30	TRBJ1-6	few	CAWSLGQSTNSPLHF	TGTGCCTGGAGTTTAGGACAGAGTACCAATTCACCCCTCCACTTT
.	TRBV6-5	TRBJ1-5	.	CASSPRSGLLPQHF	TGTGCCAGCAGTCCCCGATCGGGTTTACTGCCCCAGCATTTT
.	TRBV25-1	TRBJ2-7	.	CASSESSYEQYF	TGTGCCAGCAGTGAATCCAGCTACGAGCAGTACTTC
TRBD1	TRBV2	TRBJ1-1	.	CASRDQDRDDTEAFF	TGTGCCAGCAGGGACCAGGACAGGGATGACACTGAAGCTTTCTTT
.	TRBV5-4	TRBJ2-5	.	CASSLAGVETQYF	TGTGCCAGCAGCTTGGCGGGGGTGGAGACCCAGTACTTC